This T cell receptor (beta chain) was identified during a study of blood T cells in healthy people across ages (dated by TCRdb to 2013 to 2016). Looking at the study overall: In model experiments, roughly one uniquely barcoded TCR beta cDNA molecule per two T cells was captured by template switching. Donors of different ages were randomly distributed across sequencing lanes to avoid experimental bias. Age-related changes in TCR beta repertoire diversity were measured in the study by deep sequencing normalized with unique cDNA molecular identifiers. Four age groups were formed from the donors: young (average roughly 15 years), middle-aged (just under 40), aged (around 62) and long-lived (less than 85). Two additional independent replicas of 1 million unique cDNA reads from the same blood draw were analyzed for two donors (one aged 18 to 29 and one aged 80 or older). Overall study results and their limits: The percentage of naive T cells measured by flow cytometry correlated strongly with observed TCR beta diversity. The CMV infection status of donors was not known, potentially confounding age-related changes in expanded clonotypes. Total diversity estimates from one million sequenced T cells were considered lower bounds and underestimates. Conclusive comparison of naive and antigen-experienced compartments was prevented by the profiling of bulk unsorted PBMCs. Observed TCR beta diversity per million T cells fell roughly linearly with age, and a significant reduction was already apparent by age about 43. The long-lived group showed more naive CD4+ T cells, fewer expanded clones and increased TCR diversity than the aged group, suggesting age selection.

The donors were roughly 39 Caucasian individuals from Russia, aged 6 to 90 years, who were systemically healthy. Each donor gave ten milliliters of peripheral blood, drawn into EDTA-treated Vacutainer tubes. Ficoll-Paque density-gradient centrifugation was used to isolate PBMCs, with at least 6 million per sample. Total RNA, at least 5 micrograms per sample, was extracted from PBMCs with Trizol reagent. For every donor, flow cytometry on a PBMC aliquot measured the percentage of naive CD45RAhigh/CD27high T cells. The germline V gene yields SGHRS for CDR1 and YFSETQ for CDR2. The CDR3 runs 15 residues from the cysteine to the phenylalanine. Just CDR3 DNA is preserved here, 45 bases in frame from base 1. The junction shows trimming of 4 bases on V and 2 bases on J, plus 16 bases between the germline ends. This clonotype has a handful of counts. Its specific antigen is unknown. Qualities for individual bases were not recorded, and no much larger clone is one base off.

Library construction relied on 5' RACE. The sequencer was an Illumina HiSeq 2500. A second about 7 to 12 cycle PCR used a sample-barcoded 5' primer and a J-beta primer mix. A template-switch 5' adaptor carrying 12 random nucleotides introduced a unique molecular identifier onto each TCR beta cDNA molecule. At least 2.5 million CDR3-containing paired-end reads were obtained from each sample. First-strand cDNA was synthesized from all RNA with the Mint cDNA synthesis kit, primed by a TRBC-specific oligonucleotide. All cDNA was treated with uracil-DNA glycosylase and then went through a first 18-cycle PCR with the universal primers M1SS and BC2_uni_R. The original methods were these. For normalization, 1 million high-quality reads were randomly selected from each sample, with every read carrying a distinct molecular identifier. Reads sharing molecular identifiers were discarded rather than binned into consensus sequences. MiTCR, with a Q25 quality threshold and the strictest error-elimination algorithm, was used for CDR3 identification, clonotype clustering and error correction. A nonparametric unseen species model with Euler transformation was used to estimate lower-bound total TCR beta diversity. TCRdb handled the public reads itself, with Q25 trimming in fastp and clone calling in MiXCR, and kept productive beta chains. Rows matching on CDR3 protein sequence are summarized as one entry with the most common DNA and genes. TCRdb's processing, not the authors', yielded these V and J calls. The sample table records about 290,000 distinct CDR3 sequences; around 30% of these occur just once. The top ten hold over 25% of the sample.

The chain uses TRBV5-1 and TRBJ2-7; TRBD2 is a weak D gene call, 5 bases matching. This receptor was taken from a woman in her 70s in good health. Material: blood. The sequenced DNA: TGCGCCAGCAGCCCCGATGGAGGTAGAGCCTACGAGCAGTACTTC. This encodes CASSPDGGRAYEQYF.